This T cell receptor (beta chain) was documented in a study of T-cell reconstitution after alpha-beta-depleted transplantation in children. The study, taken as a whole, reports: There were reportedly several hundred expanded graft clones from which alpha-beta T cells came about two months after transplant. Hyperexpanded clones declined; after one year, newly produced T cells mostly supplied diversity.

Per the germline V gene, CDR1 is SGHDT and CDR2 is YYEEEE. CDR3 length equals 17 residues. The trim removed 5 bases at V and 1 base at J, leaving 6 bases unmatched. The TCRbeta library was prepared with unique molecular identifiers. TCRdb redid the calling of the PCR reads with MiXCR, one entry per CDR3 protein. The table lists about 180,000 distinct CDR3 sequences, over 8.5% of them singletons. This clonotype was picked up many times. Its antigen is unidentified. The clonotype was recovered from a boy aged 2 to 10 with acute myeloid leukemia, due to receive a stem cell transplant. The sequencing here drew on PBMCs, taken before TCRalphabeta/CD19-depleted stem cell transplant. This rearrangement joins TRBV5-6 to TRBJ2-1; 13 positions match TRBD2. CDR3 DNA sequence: TGTGCCAGCAGTAAGCTGACTAGCGGGAGGTCCTACAATGAGCAGTTCTTC. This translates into CASSKLTSGRSYNEQFF.